Each of the 6 T cell receptor beta chains below was sequenced from the same sample in a study of blood T cells in healthy people across ages. Combining a sample-barcoded 5' primer with a J-beta primer mix, a second PCR ran for about 6 to 12 cycles. MiXCR was run by TCRdb on the 5' RACE reads, yielding one entry per CDR3 protein. This sample carries 650,000 to 700,000 distinct CDR3 sequences, roughly 32% of them seen once, and the ten largest clones take 15%. The sample consisted of blood. The source is a woman older than 75 in good health.

In this sample, this clonotype turned up many times. In DNA, the CDR3 is TGCGCCAGCAGCTATCCGGGACAGGGGCGGAGTGGCTACACCTTC. It encodes CASSYPGQGRSGYTF. The V and J genes are TRBV5-1 and TRBJ1-2; TRBD1 agrees at 10 bases. The V gene end was trimmed by 3 bases and the J gene end by 7 bases; junction bases not matched to a gene: 9. The germline V gene encodes CDR1 SGHRS and CDR2 YFSETQ. The CDR3 has 15 amino acids.

The genes are TRBV7-2 and TRBJ2-7; no firm D call. Germline V gives CDR1 SGHTA, CDR2 FQGNSA. This CDR3 has 13 amino acids. Trimming stripped 4 bases from V and 1 base from J, with 8 bases between. The CDR3 sequence: CASSSPQSYEQYF. CDR3 nucleotide sequence: TGTGCCAGCAGCTCCCCCCAATCCTACGAGCAGTACTTC.

The J gene is TRBJ1-1, the V gene TRBV6-5; 8 nucleotides align to TRBD1. After removal of 4 bases from V and 3 bases from J, the junction contained 10 bases not matched to a gene. Looked up from germline, CDR1 is MNHEY and CDR2 is SVGAGI. The CDR3 loop spans 16 amino acids. The CDR3 sequence: CASSLGQGPGDTEAFF. The DNA for the CDR3 is TGTGCCAGCAGTTTAGGACAGGGCCCCGGGGACACTGAAGCTTTCTTT.

The rearrangement links TRBV2 to TRBJ1-6; no clear D. The CDR3 sequence is 15 residues long. V was cut by 6 bases and J by 0 bases, with 9 bases left in between. Germline assignment: CDR1 SNHLY and CDR2 FYNNEI. As DNA, the CDR3 is TGTGCCAGCAGGGCACAGAGCTCCTATAATTCACCCCTCCACTTT. Protein product: CASRAQSSYNSPLHF. Based on the CDR3 plus reference TRBV2 and TRBJ1-6, the full variable domain is EPEVTQTPSHQVTQMGQEVILRCVPISNHLYFYWYRQILGQKVEFLVSFYNNEISEKSEIFDDQFSVERPDGSNFTLKIRSTKLEDSAMYFCASRAQSSYNSPLHFGNGTRLTVT.

This clonotype turned up a few times. The V and J genes are TRBV5-1 and TRBJ2-5, with a tentative D call TRBD1 (7 bases). Germline CDR1 reads SGHRS; CDR2 reads YFSETQ. The CDR3 has 15 amino acids. V was cut by 3 bases and J by 11 bases, with 23 bases left in between. CDR3 region: CASSSTGSRSREQYF. CDR3 nucleotides: TGCGCCAGCAGCTCGACAGGGTCCCGTTCTCGGGAGCAGTACTTC.

The chain is built from TRBV4-2 and TRBJ2-1; 9 positions agree with TRBD2. Germline-derived CDR1 and CDR2 are LGHNA and YNFKEQ. The CDR3 totals 16 residues. V was clipped by 3 bases and J by 2 bases; unmatched bases: 5. The CDR3 loop is CASSQSSGGTYNEQFF. CDR3 bases: TGTGCCAGCAGCCAGAGTAGCGGGGGTACCTACAATGAGCAGTTCTTC.